The 27 T cell receptor beta chains reported below all come from one sample, sequenced in a study of sequential checkpoint blockade in melanoma. Assay used: immunoSEQ multiplex PCR; TCRdb lists only in-frame clones, some missing. The sample holds over 8,000 clones, approximately 76% seen once. The treatment is: randomized to nivolumab then ipilimumab (arm A) or the reverse (arm B). Sequenced here: CD8+ T cells sorted from blood (inferred from file names), sampled from a patient given nivolumab and ipilimumab in sequence. The source of these receptors is a human donor with melanoma.

This chain joins TRBV7-8 and TRBJ2-7, with 7 positions matching TRBD1. V lost 3 bases, J lost 4 bases, and 9 bases stayed unmatched. CDR3 length: 15 residues. Germline values: CDR1 SGHVS, CDR2 FQNEAQ. The CDR3 sequence is CASSFTGTAKYEQYF. CDR3 nucleotide sequence: TGTGCCAGCAGCTTTACCGGGACAGCCAAGTACGAGCAGTACTTC.

The rearrangement joins TRBV5-1 to TRBJ1-5; 12 bases are a match to TRBD1. Germline V gene lookup returns CDR1 SGHRS and CDR2 YFSETQ. The CDR3 covers 16 residues. Trimming cost V 4 bases and J 5 bases; bases outside gene matches: 7. The CDR3 DNA reads TGCGCCAGCAGCCTTGGGACAGGGGGCATACATCAGCCCCAGCATTTT. Amino acid sequence: CASSLGTGGIHQPQHF.

This chain connects TRBV25-1 to TRBJ1-2; the D gene is possibly TRBD1 (6 bases). The CDR3 is 16 residues long. V gave up 1 base and J gave up 7 bases, with 19 bases separating them. Germline CDR1 and CDR2: MGHDK and SYGVNS. The DNA of the CDR3 is TGTGCCAGCAGTGAATGGCGTCAGGGGAACGTTGGTGGCTACACCTTC. Encoded protein: CASSEWRQGNVGGYTF.

The V and J genes are TRBV11-2 and TRBJ1-6; 9 bases line up with TRBD1. This CDR3 has 16 residues. Germline assignment: CDR1 SGHAT and CDR2 FQNNGV. Unmatched junction bases numbered 7, after V lost 0 bases and J lost 10 bases. CDR3 loop: CASSLDRDRVGSPLHF. DNA of the CDR3: TGTGCCAGCAGCTTAGATCGGGACAGGGTAGGATCACCCCTCCACTTT.

There are a few counts of this clone. A much larger clone sits a single nucleotide away, making a read error possible. The sample has other DNA sequences that encode this CDR3 too. The gene calls are TRBV5-8 and TRBJ1-1; tentative D call: TRBD1 (6 bases). Germline CDR1 and CDR2: SGHTS and YDEGEE. V was cut by 4 bases and J by 1 base, with 14 bases left in between. This CDR3 spans 15 amino acids. The CDR3 protein is CASSLLGGRNTEAFF. The CDR3 nucleotides are TGTGCCAGCAGCCTCTTGGGGGGGCGGAACACTGAAGCTTTCTTT.

The chain joins TRBV6-5 to TRBJ1-2, with D maybe TRBD1 (5 bases). CDR1 is MNHEY, CDR2 SVGAGI, per germline. V shed 3 bases and J shed 2 bases, with 16 bases lying between them. The CDR3 covers 16 residues. CDR3 loop: CASSYSAGWLNYGYTF. The CDR3 coding sequence is TGTGCCAGCAGTTATTCCGCAGGGTGGCTCAACTATGGCTACACCTTC.

The chain links TRBV4-3 to TRBJ2-7; D is possibly TRBD1 (6 bases). CDR1 is LGHNA, CDR2 YSLEER, per germline. The CDR3 runs to 15 residues. V was shortened by 1 base and J by 2 bases, with 12 bases between the two germline ends. Here the CDR3 DNA reads TGCGCCAGCAGCCAAGGGGCAGGGGCTACCTACGAGCAGTACTTC. It yields the protein CASSQGAGATYEQYF.

Details on this clone: A read error may be the cause here, since a much bigger clone is one base away. The chain employs TRBV5-4 and TRBJ1-1, with D maybe TRBD1 (6 bases). The CDR3 totals 17 residues. Trimming cost V 3 bases and J 4 bases, with 22 bases left between them. CDR1 and CDR2 (germline): SGHNT, YYREEE (reference sequence). CDR3 DNA sequence: TGTGCCAGCAGCTACTCGACTATAACAGGGATGGGCACTGAAGCTTTCTTT. Translation: CASSYSTITGMGTEAFF.

This clone appeared once. The J gene is TRBJ1-4, the V gene TRBV4-3; a possible D gene is TRBD1 (5 bases). The germline CDR1 and CDR2 sequences are LGHNA and YSLEER. V lost 0 bases, J lost 10 bases, and 9 bases lay in between. The CDR3 spans 13 residues. The CDR3 DNA reads TGCGCCAGCAGCCAAGATCGGGGGGGAAAACTGTTTTTT. Translation gives CASSQDRGGKLFF.

V usage is TRBV9 and J usage is TRBJ1-2; 12 bases align to TRBD1. Germline loops: CDR1 SGDLS, CDR2 YYNGEE. This CDR3 has 15 amino acids. With V trimmed by 4 bases and J by 2 bases, 3 bases remained unmatched. The CDR3 reads CASSPGTGGNYGYTF. In DNA, the CDR3 is TGTGCCAGCAGCCCAGGGACAGGGGGCAACTATGGCTACACCTTC.

The V and J genes are TRBV28 and TRBJ2-1; D is possibly TRBD1 (6 bases). Germline V gives CDR1 MDHEN, CDR2 SYDVKM. The germline V and J ends were trimmed by 3 bases and 8 bases, with 11 bases remaining between them. This CDR3 region has 13 residues. CDR3 DNA sequence: TGTGCCAGCAGTTTCCCTCCAGGGGATGAGCAGTTCTTC. It yields the protein CASSFPPGDEQFF. Full variable domain (remainder filled in from reference TRBV28 and TRBJ2-1): DVKVTQSSRYLVKRTGEKVFLECVQDMDHENMFWYRQDPGLGLRLIYFSYDVKMKEKGDIPEGYSVSREKKERFSLILESASTNQTSMYLCASSFPPGDEQFFGPGTRLTVL.

The chain has TRBV19 and TRBJ1-1; possible D gene TRBD1, 6 bases. The length of the CDR3 is 13 residues. V lost 4 bases and J 7 bases, leaving 13 bases between the germline ends. CDR1 is LNHDA, CDR2 SQIVND, per germline (reference sequence). This chain's CDR3 is CASSTQQGREAFF. DNA of the CDR3: TGTGCCAGTAGTACACAACAGGGCCGTGAAGCTTTCTTT.

This rearrangement joins TRBV9 to TRBJ1-6, with 10 bases identical to TRBD1. Looked up from germline, CDR1 is SGDLS and CDR2 is YYNGEE. The ends lost 3 bases at V and 6 bases at J; junction bases unmatched: 3. The CDR3 sequence is 15 residues long. The CDR3 nucleotides are TGTGCCAGCAGCGACCGGGACAGGGGTAATTCACCCCTCCACTTT. This encodes CASSDRDRGNSPLHF. Together with reference TRBV9 and TRBJ1-6, the CDR3 gives the full variable domain: DSGVTQTPKHLITATGQRVTLRCSPRSGDLSVYWYQQSLDQGLQFLIQYYNGEERAKGNILERFSAQQFPDLHSELNLSSLELGDSALYFCASSDRDRGNSPLHFGNGTRLTVT.

Here the CDR3 reads CASRARGREQYF. In nucleotides, the CDR3 is TGTGCCAGCAGGGCCAGGGGGCGCGAGCAGTACTTC. The rearrangement uses TRBV27 and TRBJ2-7; TRBD1 aligns across 8 bases. Germline CDR1 MNHEY, CDR2 SMNVEV (reference sequence). The V gene end was trimmed by 6 bases and the J gene end by 6 bases; junction bases not matched to a gene: 4. This CDR3 is built from 12 residues.

This chain uses TRBV4-3 with TRBJ2-2; D is unresolved. This CDR3 is 13 amino acids long. Between the trimmed V and J ends, which lost 4 bases and 4 bases, there was a span of 7 bases. Germline V gives CDR1 LGHNA, CDR2 YSLEER. Here the CDR3 DNA reads TGCGCCAGCAGCCCTTACAGCACCGGGGAGCTGTTTTTT. Translating it yields CASSPYSTGELFF.

The chain has TRBV5-8 and TRBJ1-5; D is undetermined. The germline V gene encodes CDR1 SGHTS and CDR2 YDEGEE. V lost 3 bases, J lost 3 bases, and 10 bases lay in between. The CDR3 sequence is 14 residues long. The CDR3 DNA sequence: TGTGCCAGCAGCTCCGAGTCCCCCAATCAGCCCCAGCATTTT. It yields the protein CASSSESPNQPQHF. Full variable domain (remainder filled in from reference TRBV5-8 and TRBJ1-5): EAGVTQSPTHLIKTRGQQATLRCSPISGHTSVYWYQQALGLGLQFLLWYDEGEERNRGNFPPRFSGRQFPNYSSELNVNALELEDSALYLCASSSESPNQPQHFGDGTRLSIL.

V gene TRBV28 combines with J gene TRBJ1-1; D is possibly TRBD1 (6 bases). The V end lost 1 base, the J end lost 11 bases, and 20 bases lay between the germline ends. CDR3 size: 15 residues. Germline V lookup: CDR1 MDHEN, CDR2 SYDVKM. CDR3 amino acids: CASSLLAAIQGRAFF. As DNA, the CDR3 is TGTGCCAGCAGTTTATTGGCCGCGATACAGGGTCGGGCTTTCTTT.

The rearrangement links TRBV14 to TRBJ2-7; TRBD1 matches 10 bases. J gave up 4 bases and V 2 bases, and 5 bases lay outside the gene matches. The CDR3 is made up of 15 amino acids. Germline CDR1 reads SGHDN; CDR2 reads FVKESK. The CDR3 loop is CASSQWTGGTYEQYF. The CDR3 bases are TGTGCCAGCAGCCAATGGACAGGGGGGACTTACGAGCAGTACTTC.

The genes are TRBV4-1 and TRBJ1-2; 8 nucleotides line up with TRBD1. The CDR3 totals 15 residues. Germline V CDR1 and CDR2: MGHRA, YSYEKL. Trimming took 4 bases from V and 4 from J; bases not matched to a gene: 8. The CDR3 here is CASSRPGQESYGYTF. CDR3 nucleotide sequence: TGCGCCAGCAGCCGCCCGGGACAGGAGTCCTATGGCTACACCTTC.

The rearrangement joins TRBV7-9 to TRBJ2-7; D possibly corresponds to TRBD1 (7 bases). Germline values: CDR1 SEHNR, CDR2 FQNEAQ (reference sequence). This CDR3 contains 15 residues. Deletions cut 5 bases from V and 3 bases from J, with 17 bases between. The CDR3 coding sequence is TGTGCCAGCAGCCCCGAGGCGGGACAGCACTACGAGCAGTACTTC. Protein sequence: CASSPEAGQHYEQYF.

This clone was found once. The chain uses TRBV29-1 and TRBJ2-7; TRBD1 matches 9 bases. Per the germline V gene, CDR1 is SQVTM and CDR2 is ANQGSEA. With V trimmed by 7 bases and J by 3 bases, 10 bases remained unmatched. This CDR3 is built from 14 residues. The CDR3 nucleotides are TGCAGCGGCGGGACAGGGAGGGGGGACTACGAGCAGTACTTC. This encodes CSGGTGRGDYEQYF.

CDR3: CASSLQGNTEAFF. For the CDR3, the DNA is TGTGCCAGCAGTCTACAGGGGAACACTGAAGCTTTCTTT. The gene calls are TRBV27 and TRBJ1-1; TRBD1 is a possible D gene (6 bases). The CDR3 is made up of 13 amino acids. Germline CDR1 reads MNHEY; CDR2 reads SMNVEV (reference sequence). The ends were cut back, 5 bases at V and 1 base at J, with 8 bases in the middle.

This chain links TRBV27 with TRBJ2-7; 8 bases align to TRBD1. Germline V CDR1 and CDR2: MNHEY, SMNVEV (reference sequence). This CDR3 contains 14 residues. The J segment lost 5 bases and the V segment lost 3 bases, leaving 6 bases of the junction unmatched. CDR3 sequence reads: CASSFSRGHHEQYF. The CDR3 DNA is TGTGCCAGCAGTTTTTCCAGGGGGCACCACGAGCAGTACTTC.

The chain uses TRBV6-5 and TRBJ2-7; 10 bases are shared with TRBD1. Looked up from germline, CDR1 is MNHEY and CDR2 is SVGAGI. The V gene end was trimmed by 2 bases and the J gene end by 6 bases; junction bases not matched to a gene: 1. This CDR3 spans 13 amino acids. The CDR3 DNA sequence: TGTGCCAGCAGTTACGGACAGGGGGTCGAGCAGTACTTC. This translates into CASSYGQGVEQYF.

The chain links TRBV11-2 to TRBJ1-6; perhaps TRBD1 as D (6 bases). The germline V gene has CDR1 SGHAT and CDR2 FQNNGV. The germline V and J ends were trimmed by 4 bases and 7 bases, with 20 bases remaining between them. The CDR3 is 17 amino acids. This CDR3 is CASSSHDFGGANSPLHF. The CDR3 nucleotides are TGTGCCAGCAGCTCCCACGATTTTGGGGGGGCAAATTCACCCCTCCACTTT.

This clone was counted only a few times. V and J are TRBV4-3 and TRBJ2-7; 8 bases map to TRBD1. Germline assignment: CDR1 LGHNA and CDR2 YSLEER. The ends lost 4 bases at V and 2 bases at J; junction bases unmatched: 7. The CDR3 contains 15 residues. The CDR3 region has the DNA TGCGCCAGCAGCCCGGGGACAGGACCCACCTACGAGCAGTACTTC. Its protein product is CASSPGTGPTYEQYF.

The chain employs TRBV7-2 and TRBJ2-5; 7 nucleotides match TRBD2. CDR1 and CDR2 from the germline V gene are SGHTA and FQGNSA. V was pared by 1 base and J by 5 bases, with 16 bases of the junction left unmatched. The CDR3 is 18 amino acids. The CDR3 sequence is CASSLVGDYTGPQETQYF. The DNA of the CDR3 is TGTGCCAGCAGCTTAGTTGGGGACTACACTGGACCCCAGGAGACCCAGTACTTC.